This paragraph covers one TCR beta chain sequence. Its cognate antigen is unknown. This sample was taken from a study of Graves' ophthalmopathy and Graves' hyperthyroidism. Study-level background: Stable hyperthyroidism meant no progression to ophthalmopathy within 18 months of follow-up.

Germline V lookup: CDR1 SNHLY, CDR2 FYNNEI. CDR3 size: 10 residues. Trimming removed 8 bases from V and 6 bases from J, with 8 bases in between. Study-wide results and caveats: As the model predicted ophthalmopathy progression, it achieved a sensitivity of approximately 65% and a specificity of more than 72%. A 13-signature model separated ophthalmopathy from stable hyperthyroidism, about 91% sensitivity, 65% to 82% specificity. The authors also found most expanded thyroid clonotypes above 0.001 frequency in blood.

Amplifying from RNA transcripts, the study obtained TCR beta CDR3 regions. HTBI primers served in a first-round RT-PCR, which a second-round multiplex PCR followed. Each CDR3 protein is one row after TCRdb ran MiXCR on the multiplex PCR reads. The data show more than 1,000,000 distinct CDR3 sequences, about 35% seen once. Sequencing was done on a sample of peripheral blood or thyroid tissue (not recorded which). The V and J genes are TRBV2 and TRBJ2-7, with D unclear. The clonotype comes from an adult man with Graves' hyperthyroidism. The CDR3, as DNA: TGTGCCAGCGGAGCCTGCGAGCAGTACTTC. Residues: CASGACEQYF.